These 18 T cell receptor beta chains were all obtained from the same sample, sequenced in a study of cytomegalovirus exposure and HLA in healthy donors. A multiplex PCR was run with 60 Vbeta primers and 13 Jbeta primers. Sequenced by immunoSEQ multiplex PCR; TCRdb stores in-frame clones only, minus some. The sample yields under 250,000 clones, around four fifths seen once. Sequences were obtained from PBMCs. The source is a male donor in good health and CMV-seronegative.

The rearrangement links TRBV27 to TRBJ2-5, with a weak D call TRBD2 (6 bases). Deletions cut 3 bases from V and 5 bases from J, with 10 bases between. The CDR3 runs 13 residues. Germline CDR1 and CDR2: MNHEY and SMNVEV (reference sequence). DNA of the CDR3: TGTGCCAGCAGTTTGCCAGGGAGGGAGACCCAGTACTTC. It codes for CASSLPGRETQYF.

The rearrangement uses TRBV5-1 and TRBJ2-3, with D possibly matching TRBD1 (5 bases). From germline, CDR1 is SGHRS and CDR2 YFSETQ. This CDR3 is 17 amino acids long. V shed 7 bases and J shed 2 bases, with 23 bases lying between them. In DNA, the CDR3 is TGCGCCAGCGGGCAGACAGACACTGCAATATTCACAGATACGCAGTATTTT. It encodes CASGQTDTAIFTDTQYF.

The chain recombines TRBV5-6 with TRBJ2-3; 8 bases match TRBD1. The CDR3 covers 14 residues. Germline V CDR1 and CDR2: SGHDT, YYEEEE. Trimming took 4 bases from V and 6 from J; bases not matched to a gene: 7. CDR3 loop: CASSVQGGTDTQYF. The DNA for the CDR3 is TGTGCCAGCAGCGTACAGGGGGGAACGGATACGCAGTATTTT.

This chain uses TRBV18 with TRBJ1-4; 9 bases map to TRBD1. J was trimmed by 5 bases and V by 3 bases; bases with no gene match: 4. Germline V CDR1 and CDR2: KGHSH, LQKENI. The CDR3 is 15 residues long. In DNA, the CDR3 is TGTGCCAGCTCACCGCCCGGGACAGGGAATGAAAAACTGTTTTTT. Translating it yields CASSPPGTGNEKLFF.

The chain carries TRBV5-1 and TRBJ1-3; 10 nucleotides line up with TRBD1. CDR3 length: 15 residues. Germline lookup yields CDR1 SGHRS and CDR2 YFSETQ. The V gene end was trimmed by 5 bases and the J gene end by 8 bases; junction bases not matched to a gene: 10. CDR3 nucleotides: TGCGCCAGCAGGGGGACAGGGGCGCTCGGTGACACCATATATTTT. This translates into CASRGTGALGDTIYF.

The chain employs TRBV4-1 and TRBJ2-7; the D is unclear. Germline CDR1 reads MGHRA; CDR2 reads YSYEKL. V lost 3 bases to trimming and J lost 0 bases, with 12 bases between them. This CDR3 has 15 residues. CDR3 sequence (DNA): TGCGCCAGCAGCCACCTGACATACCCCTCCTACGAGCAGTACTTC. This gives the protein CASSHLTYPSYEQYF.

V usage is TRBV7-8 and J usage is TRBJ2-7; 7 nucleotides match TRBD1. The V segment lost 5 bases and the J segment 3 bases; nucleotides outside the gene matches: 10. Germline loops: CDR1 SGHVS, CDR2 FQNEAQ. The CDR3 has 15 amino acids. The CDR3 sequence is CASSVLRDSLYEQYF. For the CDR3, the DNA is TGTGCCAGCAGCGTGCTCCGGGACAGCCTCTACGAGCAGTACTTC.

This clone has only a few counts. V is TRBV5-1 and J is TRBJ2-7, with 12 bases identical to TRBD2. The CDR3 loop spans 17 amino acids. The germline V gene has CDR1 SGHRS and CDR2 YFSETQ. V lost 4 bases and J lost 4; bases outside the gene matches: 12. CDR3 protein: CASSPSETSGRRYEQYF. DNA for the CDR3: TGCGCCAGCAGCCCTTCCGAAACTAGCGGGAGGCGGTACGAGCAGTACTTC. Drawing the rest from reference TRBV5-1 and TRBJ2-7, the complete variable domain is KAGVTQTPRYLIKTRGQQVTLSCSPISGHRSVSWYQQTPGQGLQFLFEYFSETQRNKGNFPGRFSGRQFSNSRSEMNVSTLELGDSALYLCASSPSETSGRRYEQYFGPGTRLTVT.

Worth noting for this clone: The junction differs from germline at one of its ends, possibly a read error. The CDR3 sequence is CASSPQLGVEAQYF. The CDR3 DNA follows: TGTGCCAGCTCACCACAGCTGGGTGTAGAGGCCCAGTACTTC. V and J are TRBV18 and TRBJ2-5; D not resolved. The CDR3 has 14 amino acids. Germline CDR1 and CDR2: KGHSH and LQKENI. The variable domain in full, completed from reference TRBV18 and TRBJ2-5, reads NAGVMQNPRHLVRRRGQEARLRCSPMKGHSHVYWYRQLPEEGLKFMVYLQKENIIDESGMPKERFSAEFPKEGPSILRIQQVVRGDSAAYFCASSPQLGVEAQYFGPGTRLLVL.

There are a few counts of this clone. This chain joins TRBV5-4 and TRBJ2-5, with 9 bases aligning to TRBD1. The junction had 12 bases not matched to a gene; V was cut back by 5 bases and J by 4 bases. Germline CDR1 and CDR2: SGHNT and YYREEE (reference sequence). The CDR3 is 16 amino acids. CDR3 in amino acids: CASSSPGQGIGETQYF. CDR3 nucleotides: TGTGCCAGCAGTTCGCCGGGACAGGGTATAGGAGAGACCCAGTACTTC. The whole variable domain, remainder taken from reference TRBV5-4 and TRBJ2-5, is ETGVTQSPTHLIKTRGQQVTLRCSSQSGHNTVSWYQQALGQGPQFIFQYYREEENGRGNFPPRFSGLQFPNYSSELNVNALELDDSALYLCASSSPGQGIGETQYFGPGTRLLVL.

The gene calls are TRBV4-2 and TRBJ1-1, with 8 positions matching TRBD1. Germline V gene sequence: CDR1 LGHNA, CDR2 YNFKEQ. V lost 0 bases and J lost 5; bases outside the gene matches: 8. The CDR3 has 16 residues. The chain's CDR3 is CASSQDGDRGGTEAFF. For the CDR3, the DNA is TGTGCCAGCAGCCAAGATGGCGACAGGGGAGGTACTGAAGCTTTCTTT.

The rearrangement uses TRBV1 and TRBJ2-3; the listed D gene, TRBD1, was not tested against the DNA. TRBV1 is an annotated pseudogene. CDR3 length: 18 residues. The CDR3 reads CTSSQPGTKTGRRDTQYF. As DNA, the CDR3 is TGCACCAGCAGCCAACCGGGGACCAAGACAGGTAGGCGGGATACGCAGTATTTT.

V gene TRBV25-1 combines with J gene TRBJ1-4; perhaps TRBD1 as D (5 bases). The CDR3 spans 15 residues. Trimming shortened V by 6 bases and J by 7 bases, and 18 bases separated the two germline ends. The germline V gene encodes CDR1 MGHDK and CDR2 SYGVNS. CDR3 DNA: TGTGCCAGCAGAGAGTCTTTGGGGCTGTTTGAAAAACTGTTTTTT. Residues: CASRESLGLFEKLFF. The variable domain in full, with the rest retrieved from reference TRBV25-1 and TRBJ1-4, is EADIYQTPRYLVIGTGKKITLECSQTMGHDKMYWYQQDPGMELHLIHYSYGVNSTEKGDLSSESTVSRIRTEHFPLTLESARPSHTSQYLCASRESLGLFEKLFFGSGTQLSVL.

This chain joins TRBV6-1 and TRBJ2-5; 7 nucleotides line up with TRBD1. The CDR3 runs to 14 residues. Germline V lookup: CDR1 MNHNS, CDR2 SASEGT. With V trimmed by 6 bases and J by 3 bases, 7 bases remained unmatched. The CDR3 loop is CASSAGTAKETQYF. The CDR3 coding sequence is TGTGCCAGCAGCGCCGGGACAGCAAAAGAGACCCAGTACTTC.

The chain uses TRBV10-2 and TRBJ2-7, with D perhaps TRBD1 (7 bases). The CDR3 contains 17 residues. CDR1 is WSHSY and CDR2 is SAAADI in the germline V gene. The germline V and J ends were trimmed by 0 bases and 4 bases, with 19 bases remaining between them. The CDR3 sequence: CASSESIGVAGGYEQYF. The DNA of the CDR3 is TGCGCCAGCAGTGAGTCAATCGGGGTGGCAGGGGGGTACGAGCAGTACTTC.

The chain links TRBV7-3 to TRBJ1-2; no clear D. Germline V CDR1 and CDR2: SGHTA, FQGTGA. The CDR3 contains 13 residues. With 2 bases removed from V and 4 bases from J, the gap between germline ends came to 8 bases. The CDR3 protein is CASSLSDIYGYTF. DNA of the CDR3: TGTGCCAGCAGCTTATCAGACATCTATGGCTACACCTTC.

As regards this clone: A junction boundary mismatches the germline segment, possibly from a read error. The chain uses TRBV7-9 and TRBJ2-7; 13 bases are a match to TRBD2. CDR1 is SEHNR, CDR2 FQNEAQ, per germline (reference sequence). This CDR3 is built from 16 residues. The CDR3 spells CSSSFWTSGSSNEQYF. The CDR3 coding sequence is TGTTCCAGCAGCTTTTGGACTAGCGGGAGCTCCAACGAGCAGTACTTC.

The chain links TRBV9 to TRBJ2-2; 9 bases map to TRBD2. Germline V CDR1 and CDR2: SGDLS, YYNGEE. The V gene end was trimmed by 0 bases and the J gene end by 3 bases; junction bases not matched to a gene: 0. CDR3 length: 15 residues. CDR3 sequence reads: CASSVERGDTGELFF. The CDR3 DNA is TGTGCCAGCAGCGTAGAGCGGGGGGACACCGGGGAGCTGTTTTTT.